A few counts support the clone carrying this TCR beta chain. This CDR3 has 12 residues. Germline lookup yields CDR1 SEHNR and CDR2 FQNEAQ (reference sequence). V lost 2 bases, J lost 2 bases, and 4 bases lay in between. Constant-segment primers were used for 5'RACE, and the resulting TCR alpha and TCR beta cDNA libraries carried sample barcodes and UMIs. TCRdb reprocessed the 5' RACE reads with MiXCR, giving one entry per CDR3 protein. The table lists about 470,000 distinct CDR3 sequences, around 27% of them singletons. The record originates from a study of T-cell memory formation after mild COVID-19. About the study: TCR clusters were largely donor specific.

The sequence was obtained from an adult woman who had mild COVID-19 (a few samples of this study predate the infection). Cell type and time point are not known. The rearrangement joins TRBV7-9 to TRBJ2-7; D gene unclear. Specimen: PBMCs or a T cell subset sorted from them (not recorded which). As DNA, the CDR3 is TGTGCCAGCAGCTTACACCCCTACGAGCAGTACTTC. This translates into CASSLHPYEQYF.